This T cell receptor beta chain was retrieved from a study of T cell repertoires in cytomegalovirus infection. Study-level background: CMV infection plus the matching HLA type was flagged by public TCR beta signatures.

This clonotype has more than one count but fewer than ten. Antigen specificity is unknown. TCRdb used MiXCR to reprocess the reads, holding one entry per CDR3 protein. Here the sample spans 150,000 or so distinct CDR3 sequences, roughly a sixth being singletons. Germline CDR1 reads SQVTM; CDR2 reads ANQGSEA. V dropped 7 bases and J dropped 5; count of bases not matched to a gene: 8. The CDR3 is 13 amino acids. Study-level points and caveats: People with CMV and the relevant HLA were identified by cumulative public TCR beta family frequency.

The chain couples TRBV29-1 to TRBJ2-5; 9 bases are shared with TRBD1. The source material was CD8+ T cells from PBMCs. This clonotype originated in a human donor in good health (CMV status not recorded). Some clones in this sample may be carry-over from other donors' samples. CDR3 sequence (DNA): TGCAGCGCTGATGGGACAGGGTGGGAGACCCAGTACTTC. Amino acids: CSADGTGWETQYF.